The TCR beta chain under discussion was sequenced for a study of vaccination and CD4 T cells after COVID-19. Looking at the study overall: SARS-CoV-2 had been detected by nasal swab PCR in convalescent patients; several were mild, one severe. Convalescent donors: six male, four female; seven Caucasian, two Asian, one multiracial, two Hispanic. Median time from second vaccine dose to sampling was about 70 days (14 to 241).

Germline CDR1 is SEHNR and CDR2 is FQNEAQ (reference sequence). The length of the CDR3 is 15 residues. V was clipped by 3 bases and J by 5 bases; unmatched bases: 8. Concerning this clonotype: Antigen specificity is unknown.

Sequencing of cultured CD4+ T cell DNA used the Oncomine TCR Beta short-read assay. It was cultured CD4+ T cells from which genomic DNA was extracted. TCRdb analysed the PCR reads with MiXCR anew, one entry per CDR3 protein. The repertoire includes around 26,000 distinct CDR3 sequences, about 64% of them detected once, and roughly 5% sits in the top ten. This sample's treatment: roughly 10-day PBMC culture with coronavirus spike peptide pools or control peptides (ViraFEST assay). The receptor comes from a human donor who had recovered from COVID-19. The chain has TRBV7-9 and TRBJ1-1; 8 bases align to TRBD1. The specimen sequenced was CD4+ T cells from blood, cultured in vitro. The CDR3 spells CASSFRQGADTEAFF. Written as DNA, the CDR3 is TGTGCCAGCAGCTTCCGCCAGGGGGCAGATACTGAAGCTTTCTTT.